This T cell receptor (beta chain) emerged from a study of CD8 T cells in Susac syndrome. The study, taken as a whole, reports: As the study acknowledged, the number of individuals who were part of its TCR sequencing and HLA analysis was relatively small.

CD8+ and CD4+ T cells from blood underwent TCR beta sequencing, which was carried out in a high-throughput format. Negative isolation was applied to CD8+ and CD4+ T cells, and FACS enrichment was applied to TEMRA cells. Comments on this clonotype: Its target is unknown.

When the RNA was reverse transcribed, random hexamers were used with an input of roughly 0.5 to 1 ug. Coverage of TCR beta CDR3 amplification by immunoSEQ multiplex PCR extended to 54 Vbeta and 13 Jbeta. In TCRdb, the immunoSEQ multiplex PCR reads were re-called with MiXCR into one record per CDR3 protein. The repertoire consists of a few hundred thousand distinct CDR3 sequences, with approximately 90% occurring once and the leading ten covering 0.18%. Trimming shortened V by 1 base and J by 2 bases, and 10 bases separated the two germline ends. Germline CDR1 is SQVTM and CDR2 is ANQGSEA. CDR3 length: 14 residues.

The chain combines TRBV29-1 with TRBJ2-3; D may be TRBD2 (5 bases). Sequenced sample: CD8+ T cells from PBMCs. The clonotype comes from a human donor with multiple sclerosis. CDR3 in DNA: TGCAGCGTTGAAGGAGGGCAGCTCACAGATACGCAGTATTTT. Translating it yields CSVEGGQLTDTQYF.